A selection of T cell receptor beta chains follows, all from one sample in a study of cytomegalovirus exposure and HLA in healthy donors. The repertoire was sequenced with immunoSEQ multiplex PCR; TCRdb's copy has only in-frame clones and lacks some. This repertoire comprises more than 90,000 clones; its ten largest clones make up roughly 3.6%. The sequencing input was PBMCs. Every receptor here comes from a man aged 25 to 40 in good health and CMV-seronegative. Each CDR3 is given with its conserved first and last residue. D genes are given only for firm matches.

TRBV27	TRBD1	TRBJ1-6	TGTGCCAGCAGGCCGGACCGGGGACAGGGATATAATTCACCCCTCCACTTT	CASRPDRGQGYNSPLHF
TRBV5-6	TRBD2	TRBJ2-3	TGTGCCAGCAGCTGGGGGACTAGCGCTTTCACAGATACGCAGTATTTT	CASSWGTSAFTDTQYF
TRBV28	TRBD1	TRBJ2-2	TGTGCCAGCAGAAGAAACCCCGGGACAGGGGGGTTTGGGGAGCTGTTTTTT	CASRRNPGTGGFGELFF
TRBV4-3	TRBD1	TRBJ2-1	TGCGCCAGCAGCCGAAGAAATACAGGGGGCTCCGATGAGCAGTTCTTC	CASSRRNTGGSDEQFF
TRBV5-6	NA	TRBJ2-5	TGTGCCAGCAGCCGGGGGGAGACCCAGTACTTC	CASSRGETQYF
TRBV5-4	NA	TRBJ2-2	TGTGCCAGCAGCTTGGGGCCAGACACCGGGGAGCTGTTTTTT	CASSLGPDTGELFF
TRBV7-3	TRBD1	TRBJ1-2	TGTGCCAGCAGCCCCCGAGGACAGGGAACCGATGGCTACACCTTC	CASSPRGQGTDGYTF
TRBV30	TRBD1	TRBJ1-6	TGTGCCTGGAGTGTAGGGGGACAGTTATCTTCACCCCTCCACTTT	CAWSVGGQLSSPLHF
TRBV4-1	TRBD1	TRBJ1-2	TGCGCCAGCAGCCAAGATGGGACAGGCCAATACTATGGCTACACCTTC	CASSQDGTGQYYGYTF
TRBV29-1	NA	TRBJ2-1	TGCAGCGTGGCCGGTGGACAGACAACCTACAATGAGCAGTTCTTC	CSVAGGQTTYNEQFF
TRBV5-4	TRBD2	TRBJ2-3	TGTGCCAGCAGCTTTAGACTAGCGGGGGGTACATTGGGGCAGTATTTT	CASSFRLAGGTLGQYF
TRBV28	NA	TRBJ1-2	TGTGCCAGCAGTCTTGCGGGCCCTTATGGCTACACCTTC	CASSLAGPYGYTF
TRBV7-9	TRBD1	TRBJ1-1	TGTGCCAGCAGCTCTCCACTCGACAGGGGGAACACTGAAGCTTTCTTT	CASSSPLDRGNTEAFF
TRBV6-1	TRBD1	TRBJ1-2	TGTGCCAGCAGCCGGACAGGGCTGGGGTATGGCTACATCTTC	CASSRTGLGYGYIF
TRBV5-4	NA	TRBJ1-2	TGTGCCAGCAGCTTGGGCCCCCACGAGACAGAGAGCTATGGCTACACCTTC	CASSLGPHETESYGYTF
TRBV19	TRBD1	TRBJ2-7	TGTGCCAGTCGTGGGACAGGGTATGAACCCTTGGGCTCCTACGAGCAGTACTTC	CASRGTGYEPLGSYEQYF
TRBV11-2	NA	TRBJ1-1	TGTGCCAGCAGCCCGCGGCCCAGTCCCGACACTGAAGCTTTCTTT	CASSPRPSPDTEAFF
TRBV28	TRBD1	TRBJ2-7	TGTGCCAGCACGACAGGGGGCTACGAGCAGTACTTC	CASTTGGYEQYF
TRBV15	NA	TRBJ1-1	TGTGCCACCAGCAGAGACGGGACAATGAACACTGAAGCTTTCTTT	CATSRDGTMNTEAFF
TRBV30	NA	TRBJ1-1	TGTGCCTGGAGCCCTTCGGACACTGAAGCTTTCTTT	CAWSPSDTEAFF
TRBV15	NA	TRBJ1-2	TGTGCCACCAGCAGAGTTACCGCCCAGATCTATGGCTACACCTTC	CATSRVTAQIYGYTF
TRBV30	NA	TRBJ2-3	TGTGCCTGGGCAACCGGACTGACAGATACGCAGTATTTT	CAWATGLTDTQYF
TRBV30	TRBD1	TRBJ1-5	TGTGCCTGGAGTGACAGGGGAAATCAGCCCCAGCATTTT	CAWSDRGNQPQHF
TRBV6-5	TRBD1	TRBJ1-5	TGTGCCAGTAAGCAAACAGGGGGGAGCAATCAGCCCCAGCATTTT	CASKQTGGSNQPQHF
TRBV7-2	TRBD2	TRBJ2-1	TGTGCCAGCAGCTTACGGCGGGGGGTAGCGCAGTTCTTC	CASSLRRGVAQFF
TRBV18	NA	TRBJ2-7	TGTGCCAGCTCACCAGCAGACGAGCAGTACTTC	CASSPADEQYF
TRBV4-1	TRBD1	TRBJ2-5	TGCGCCAGCAGCCCAGGAAGGGACAGGGAGACCCAGTACTTC	CASSPGRDRETQYF
TRBV2	TRBD2	TRBJ2-5	TGTGCCAGCAGTGACCGACTAGCGGGGGATAAAGAGACCCAGTACTTC	CASSDRLAGDKETQYF
TRBV30	NA	TRBJ2-2	TGTGCCTGGAGGGCGGGAAGCGACACCGGGGAGCTGTTTTTT	CAWRAGSDTGELFF
TRBV9	TRBD2	TRBJ2-7	TGTGCCAGCAGCCTCTCTAGCGGGGGGGCCCACGAGCAGTACTTC	CASSLSSGGAHEQYF
TRBV5-1	NA	TRBJ1-1	TGCGCCAGCAGCACCAGGGGAAGTCCGCCTGAAGCTTTCTTT	CASSTRGSPPEAFF
TRBV18	NA	TRBJ2-2	TGTGCCAGCTCACCAATGGCGGGCCAGACGAACACCGGGGAGCTGTTTTTT	CASSPMAGQTNTGELFF
TRBV7-9	NA	TRBJ1-2	TGTGCCAGCAGCTACAAAGGGGCAGGGGCCTATGGCTACACCTTC	CASSYKGAGAYGYTF
TRBV5-1	TRBD1	TRBJ1-6	TGCGCCAGCAGCTTGGAGCAGGGGGCTAACTTAAATTCACCCCTCCACTTT	CASSLEQGANLNSPLHF
TRBV29-1	NA	TRBJ2-1	TGCAGCGTTAAGCGTACCTACAATGAGCAGTTCTTC	CSVKRTYNEQFF
TRBV19	TRBD1	TRBJ1-1	TGTGCCAGTAGTATGAGTTTCGGGACAGGGGACACTGAAGCTTTCTTT	CASSMSFGTGDTEAFF
TRBV7-9	NA	TRBJ1-2	TGTGCCAGCAGCTTACTGGGCAGGGACTATGGCTACACCTTC	CASSLLGRDYGYTF
TRBV25-1	TRBD2	TRBJ2-5	TGTGCCAGCTCCTGGGGGGGTATCCAAGAGACCCAGTACTTC	CASSWGGIQETQYF
TRBV4-2	TRBD2	TRBJ2-3	TGTGCCAGCAGCCAAGTCGGCGGGGGGGCAGATACGCAGTATTTT	CASSQVGGGADTQYF
TRBV11-2	NA	TRBJ1-6	TGTGCCAGCAGCCGTGAGAACTCACCCCTCCACTTT	CASSRENSPLHF
TRBV6-5	TRBD2	TRBJ2-3	TGTGCCAGCATGTTAGCGGGGGGTTCCACAGATACGCAGTATTTT	CASMLAGGSTDTQYF
TRBV5-7	NA	TRBJ1-2	TGTGCCAGCAGATTACCGGGAAGCCCCCGTTGGATCTATGGCTACACCTTC	CASRLPGSPRWIYGYTF